This is a list of T cell receptor beta chains from one sample in a study of beta chain features in type 1 diabetes. Clones were sequenced by immunoSEQ multiplex PCR, and TCRdb holds only the in-frame ones, with some missing. The sample records approximately 170,000 clones, 7.8% being singletons. The specimen sequenced was central memory CD4+ T cells from blood. These receptors were collected from a woman between 35 and 50 years old with type 1 diabetes. CDR3s include the opening cysteine and the closing phenylalanine or tryptophan. Each record gives: V gene, J gene, clone size, D gene, CDR3 protein, CDR3 DNA. The D gene is left open where the match is weak. Rows give clone size only sometimes, using once, few, many, or a class for an expanded clone.

>TRBV7-2|TRBJ1-2|-|-
CASSRAPRGGYTF
TGTGCCAGCAGTCGGGCTCCTAGAGGGGGCTACACCTTC
>TRBV28|TRBJ2-7|-|TRBD2
CASSLSSGTVSEQYF
TGTGCCAGCAGTCTCTCGAGCGGGACCGTTTCCGAGCAGTACTTC
>TRBV5-4|TRBJ1-2|-|-
CASSQSGGNYGYTF
TGTGCCAGCAGCCAAAGTGGCGGGAACTATGGCTACACCTTC
>TRBV11-2|TRBJ2-7|-|-
CASSWTLASYEQYF
TGTGCCAGCAGCTGGACCCTAGCCTCCTACGAGCAGTACTTC
>TRBV4-1|TRBJ2-7|-|TRBD1
CASSHTGVSYEQYF
TGCGCCAGCAGCCATACAGGGGTTTCCTACGAGCAGTACTTC
>TRBV5-6|TRBJ2-4|few|-
CASSTAGQPKNIQYF
TGTGCCAGCAGCACTGCGGGACAGCCCAAAAACATTCAGTACTTC
>TRBV9|TRBJ1-2|-|-
CASSVGGGNGYTF
TGTGCCAGCAGCGTAGGGGGCGGAAATGGCTACACCTTC
>TRBV2|TRBJ2-2|-|-
CASQRSGIGELFF
TGTGCCAGCCAACGGTCGGGTATCGGGGAGCTGTTTTTT
>TRBV14|TRBJ2-7|-|TRBD1
CASSQLGTASYEQYF
TGTGCCAGCAGCCAATTAGGGACAGCCTCCTACGAGCAGTACTTC
>TRBV9|TRBJ2-5|-|-
CASSATRTVTQETQYF
TGTGCCAGCAGCGCCACTAGGACAGTAACCCAAGAGACCCAGTACTTC
>TRBV7-9|TRBJ2-1|few|-
CASSLGGPYNEQFF
TGTGCCAGCAGCTTAGGCGGGCCCTACAATGAGCAGTTCTTC
>TRBV28|TRBJ2-1|many|TRBD2
CASSSGTSGNNEQFF
TGTGCCAGCAGTTCCGGGACTAGCGGAAATAATGAGCAGTTCTTC
>TRBV5-1|TRBJ2-5|few|TRBD2
CASRHGLAGGQETQYF
TGCGCCAGCAGACACGGACTAGCGGGAGGGCAGGAGACCCAGTACTTC
>TRBV4-1|TRBJ2-5|-|TRBD1
CASSRPGQGKETQYF
TGCGCCAGCAGCCGACCGGGACAGGGTAAAGAGACCCAGTACTTC
>TRBV4-3|TRBJ2-7|once|-
CASSEGVSYEQYF
TGCGCCAGCTCCGAAGGGGTTTCCTACGAGCAGTACTTC
>TRBV5-6|TRBJ2-3|-|TRBD2
CASSLGLAGGQYTDTQYF
TGTGCCAGCAGCTTAGGCCTAGCGGGGGGCCAATACACAGATACGCAGTATTTT
>TRBV2|TRBJ2-1|-|TRBD2
CASSLSGSSYNEQFF
TGTGCCAGCAGTCTAAGCGGGAGCTCCTACAATGAGCAGTTCTTC
>TRBV5-6|TRBJ1-2|-|-
CASSPLPVLNGYTF
TGTGCCAGCAGCCCCCTGCCGGTCTTGAATGGCTACACCTTC
>TRBV7-9|TRBJ1-2|-|TRBD1
CASSGTANYGYTF
TGTGCCAGCAGTGGGACAGCTAACTATGGCTACACCTTC
>TRBV7-3|TRBJ1-1|-|TRBD1
CASSSQGMNTEAFF
TGTGCCAGCAGCTCACAGGGGATGAACACTGAAGCTTTCTTT
>TRBV4-1|TRBJ1-5|-|-
CASSPRPVEGGSPQHF
TGCGCCAGCAGTCCAAGACCTGTCGAGGGTGGTTCGCCCCAGCATTTT
>TRBV19|TRBJ1-5|-|-
CASSKQVYNQPQHF
TGTGCCAGTAGTAAGCAGGTTTACAATCAGCCCCAGCATTTT
>TRBV18|TRBJ1-6|few|TRBD1
CASSPPGQGYSPLHF
TGTGCCAGCTCACCACCAGGACAGGGGTATTCACCCCTCCACTTT
>TRBV10-3|TRBJ2-3|-|-
CAISGLSTGRDTQYF
TGTGCCATCAGTGGCCTCTCGACAGGTCGGGATACGCAGTATTTT
>TRBV5-4|TRBJ2-5|few|TRBD2
CASSLGLAGGLETQYF
TGTGCCAGCAGCTTGGGTTTAGCGGGGGGGCTAGAGACCCAGTACTTC
>TRBV5-1|TRBJ2-1|-|TRBD2
CASSLEAREIDEQFF
TGCGCCAGCAGCTTGGAAGCGCGGGAGATCGATGAGCAGTTCTTC
>TRBV7-2|TRBJ2-6|-|TRBD1
CASSPGTGVGANVLTF
TGTGCCAGCAGTCCCGGGACAGGGGTTGGTGCCAACGTCCTGACTTTC
>TRBV30|TRBJ2-7|-|-
CAWSVGGTQGTYEQYF
TGTGCCTGGAGTGTGGGGGGGACCCAGGGGACCTACGAGCAGTACTTC
>TRBV7-3|TRBJ2-1|-|TRBD2
CASSGRSGSLNEQFF
TGTGCCAGCAGCGGACGTAGCGGGAGTTTGAATGAGCAGTTCTTC
>TRBV10-3|TRBJ1-5|-|-
CAISERGNQPQHF
TGTGCCATCAGTGAAAGGGGAAATCAGCCCCAGCATTTT
>TRBV6-1|TRBJ1-3|few|TRBD1
CASSEAPGQGSGNTIYF
TGTGCCAGCAGTGAAGCCCCGGGACAGGGGAGCGGAAACACCATATATTTT
>TRBV4-2|TRBJ2-1|few|TRBD2
CASSQDGVARGLADNEQFF
TGTGCCAGCAGCCAAGACGGGGTGGCCCGTGGGCTAGCGGACAATGAGCAGTTCTTC
>TRBV10-3|TRBJ1-1|-|-
CATLQVGGTEAFF
TGTGCCACCTTACAGGTGGGGGGCACTGAAGCTTTCTTT
>TRBV19|TRBJ2-1|many|TRBD2
CASSIARLADFNEQFF
TGTGCCAGTAGTATAGCCCGACTAGCGGATTTCAATGAGCAGTTCTTC
>TRBV30|TRBJ1-2|-|-
CAWSGRVRVGDGYTF
TGTGCCTGGAGTGGACGAGTTCGGGTCGGCGATGGCTACACCTTC
>TRBV7-2|TRBJ2-2|-|TRBD1
CASSLEQGSTGELFF
TGTGCCAGCAGCTTAGAACAGGGGAGTACCGGGGAGCTGTTTTTT
>TRBV6-5|TRBJ2-1|-|TRBD1
CASSQTGQGRNEQFF
TGTGCCAGCAGTCAAACTGGACAGGGACGAAATGAGCAGTTCTTC
>TRBV5-4|TRBJ1-2|-|TRBD1
CASSHKQGGYGYTF
TGTGCCAGCAGCCATAAACAGGGGGGCTATGGCTACACCTTC
>TRBV4-2|TRBJ2-7|few|TRBD2
CASSRGLAGAYEQYF
TGTGCCAGCAGCCGGGGACTAGCGGGCGCCTACGAGCAGTACTTC
>TRBV18|TRBJ1-1|-|-
CATRNRENTEAFF
TGTGCCACCCGAAACAGGGAAAACACTGAAGCTTTCTTT
>TRBV7-3|TRBJ2-1|few|TRBD1
CASSRQGANNEQFF
TGTGCCAGCAGCAGACAGGGGGCGAACAATGAGCAGTTCTTC
>TRBV5-1|TRBJ2-7|-|-
CASSFNRDTGFEYF
TGCGCCAGCAGCTTTAACCGGGACACAGGTTTCGAGTACTTC
>TRBV7-2|TRBJ2-1|few|-
CASSPTGHNNEQFF
TGTGCCAGCAGCCCAACGGGACATAACAATGAGCAGTTCTTC
>TRBV7-2|TRBJ1-1|-|-
CASSFLGQNTEAFF
TGTGCCAGCAGCTTTCTGGGACAGAACACTGAAGCTTTCTTT
>TRBV7-9|TRBJ1-6|few|-
CASSPRGQGNSPLHF
TGTGCCAGCAGCCCCCGAGGTCAGGGTAATTCACCCCTCCACTTT
>TRBV4-1|TRBJ2-2|few|-
CASSQDLGTREKLFF
TGCGCCAGCAGCCAAGACTTGGGCACCCGGGAGAAGCTGTTTTTT
>TRBV14|TRBJ2-7|few|-
CASSQDLGLVYEQYF
TGTGCCAGCAGCCAAGATCTGGGACTTGTCTACGAGCAGTACTTC
>TRBV7-9|TRBJ1-3|-|-
CASSSTDRGNTIYF
TGTGCCAGCAGTTCGACGGACAGAGGAAACACCATATATTTT
>TRBV2|TRBJ2-1|few|-
CASSPQGNEQFF
TGTGCCAGCAGCCCGCAGGGCAATGAGCAGTTCTTC
>TRBV4-3|TRBJ2-5|once|-
CASSQVWQGGQETQYF
TGCGCCAGCAGCCAAGTGTGGCAGGGAGGTCAAGAGACCCAGTACTTC
>TRBV29-1|TRBJ1-1|few|-
CSVGQGGANTEAFF
TGCAGCGTTGGACAAGGAGGGGCGAACACTGAAGCTTTCTTT
>TRBV28|TRBJ2-7|few|-
CASSPRQAYEQYF
TGTGCCAGCAGTCCCCGACAGGCCTACGAGCAGTACTTC